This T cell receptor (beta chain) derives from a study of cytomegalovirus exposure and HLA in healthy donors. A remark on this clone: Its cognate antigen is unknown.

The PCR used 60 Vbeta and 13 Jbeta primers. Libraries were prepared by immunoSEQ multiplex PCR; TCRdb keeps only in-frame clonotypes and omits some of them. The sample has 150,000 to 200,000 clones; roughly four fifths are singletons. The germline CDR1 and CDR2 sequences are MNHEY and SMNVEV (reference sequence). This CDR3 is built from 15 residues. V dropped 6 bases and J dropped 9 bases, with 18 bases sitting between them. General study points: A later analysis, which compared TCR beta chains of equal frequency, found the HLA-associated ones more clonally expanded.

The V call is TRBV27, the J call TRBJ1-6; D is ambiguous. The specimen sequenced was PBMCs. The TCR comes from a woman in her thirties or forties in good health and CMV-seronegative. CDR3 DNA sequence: TGTGCCAGCAGGACGGTGGACTACTGGGGTTCACCCCTCCACTTT. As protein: CASRTVDYWGSPLHF.